Shown below are 24 T cell receptor beta chains from a single sample sequenced in a study of cytomegalovirus exposure and HLA in healthy donors. With 60 Vbeta and 13 Jbeta primers, the PCR was carried out. Assay: immunoSEQ multiplex PCR; the TCRdb copy retains only in-frame clones and omits some. This sample has about 100,000 clones; around 82% occur once, and the top ten carry over 3.5%. The sequenced sample consisted of PBMCs. The source of these receptors is a woman in her forties or fifties in good health and CMV-seropositive.

DNA for the CDR3: TGCACCAGCAGTCCCGGGACTAGCGGGTACAATGAGCAGTTCTTC. Its translation is CTSSPGTSGYNEQFF. The V call is TRBV1, the J call TRBJ2-1; TRBD2 was called by the table and not checked on the DNA. TRBV1 represents a pseudogene. This CDR3 region has 15 residues.

This chain connects TRBV29-1 to TRBJ2-7; 13 bases agree with TRBD2. This CDR3 has 16 residues. Germline CDR1 is SQVTM and CDR2 is ANQGSEA. After removal of 5 bases from V and 9 bases from J, the junction contained 16 bases not matched to a gene. This CDR3 reads CSVPGLAGEKGEVQYF. CDR3 coding DNA: TGCAGCGTTCCAGGACTAGCGGGAGAGAAGGGGGAAGTGCAGTACTTC.

Here the CDR3 reads CASRAEDTQYF. The CDR3 DNA follows: TGTGCCAGCAGAGCGGAAGATACGCAGTATTTT. The chain employs TRBV6-1 and TRBJ2-3, with D perhaps TRBD2 (5 bases). The V end was cut by 6 bases, the J end by 5 bases, with 6 bases between. There are 11 residues in the CDR3. The germline CDR1 and CDR2 sequences are MNHNS and SASEGT.

V gene TRBV6-6 combines with J gene TRBJ2-5; the match to TRBD2 covers 12 bases. The CDR3 extends over 15 amino acids. J gave up 6 bases and V 6 bases, and 8 bases lay outside the gene matches. CDR1 is MNHNY and CDR2 is SVGAGI in the germline V gene (reference sequence). The CDR3 nucleotides read TGTGCCAGCAGCAGTCTAGCGGGAGGGCCAAAGACCCAGTACTTC. Its translation: CASSSLAGGPKTQYF.

The chain has TRBV5-1 and TRBJ2-7, with TRBD2 matching over 10 bases. This CDR3 has 15 residues. Germline V gene data show CDR1 as SGHRS and CDR2 as YFSETQ. J lost 3 bases, V lost 3 bases, and 6 bases had no gene match. The CDR3 protein is CASSSWTSGHYEQYF. The CDR3, as DNA: TGCGCCAGCAGCTCGTGGACTAGCGGTCACTACGAGCAGTACTTC.

This chain connects TRBV4-1 to TRBJ2-5, with D hard to call. V was shortened by 1 base and J by 5 bases, with 20 bases between the two germline ends. This CDR3 has 17 amino acids. Per the germline V gene, CDR1 is MGHRA and CDR2 is YSYEKL. This CDR3 reads CASSQVFRRQGWETQYF. The CDR3 nucleotides are TGCGCCAGCAGCCAAGTTTTTCGCAGGCAAGGTTGGGAGACCCAGTACTTC.

This chain uses TRBV7-9 with TRBJ2-7, with D possibly being TRBD2 (7 bases). Trimming left V 5 bases short and J 7 bases short, with 24 bases between. The CDR3 is 16 amino acids. The germline gives CDR1 SEHNR, CDR2 FQNEAQ (reference sequence). The CDR3 sequence is CASSPRGGRGTEEQYF. The CDR3, as DNA: TGTGCCAGCAGCCCAAGGGGGGGGCGCGGGACCGAGGAGCAGTACTTC.

The chain uses TRBV5-1 and TRBJ2-1; no clear D gene. This CDR3 has 15 residues. V dropped 1 base and J dropped 2 bases, with 10 bases sitting between them. Germline-derived CDR1 and CDR2 are SGHRS and YFSETQ. CDR3 nucleotide sequence: TGCGCCAGCAGCTTGTATCAGTACGCCTACAATGAGCAGTTCTTC. It encodes CASSLYQYAYNEQFF.

The V and J genes are TRBV19 and TRBJ2-1; 11 nucleotides match TRBD2. V lost 3 bases and J lost 13; bases outside the gene matches: 8. This CDR3 is 14 amino acids long. Per germline, CDR1 LNHDA and CDR2 SQIVND (reference sequence). This CDR3 is CASSIGTSGPPQFF. The DNA of the CDR3 is TGTGCCAGTAGTATCGGGACTAGCGGACCTCCCCAGTTCTTC.

This rearrangement joins TRBV7-6 to TRBJ2-2; 8 nucleotides match TRBD1. V trimming: 4 bases; J trimming: 9 bases; junction bases outside the gene matches: 10. The CDR3 consists of 15 residues. Germline CDR1 reads SGHVS; CDR2 reads FNYEAQ. The CDR3 loop reads CASSSTGETHRELFF. The DNA of the CDR3 is TGTGCCAGCAGCTCGACAGGGGAAACGCACAGGGAGCTGTTTTTT.

The V gene is TRBV30, the J gene TRBJ2-7, with 8 bases aligning to TRBD1. The germline V gene encodes CDR1 GTSNPN and CDR2 SVGIG (reference sequence). Trimming removed 0 bases from V and 0 bases from J; junction bases left unmatched: 4. The CDR3 covers 15 residues. CDR3 in amino acids: CAWSVGTGGSYEQYF. CDR3 in DNA: TGTGCCTGGAGTGTAGGTACAGGGGGCTCCTACGAGCAGTACTTC. Full variable domain (remainder filled in from reference TRBV30 and TRBJ2-7): SQTIHQWPATLVQPVGSPLSLECTVEGTSNPNLYWYRQAAGRGLQLLFYSVGIGQISSEVPQNLSASRPQDRQFILSSKKLLLSDSGFYLCAWSVGTGGSYEQYFGPGTRLTVT.

The V and J genes are TRBV5-4 and TRBJ2-2; 9 bases fit TRBD2. Germline trimming cut 0 bases from V and 1 base from J; bases unmatched to any gene: 4. The germline gives CDR1 SGHNT, CDR2 YYREEE (reference sequence). The CDR3 is made up of 17 amino acids. The CDR3 reads CASSLELTSGNTGELFF. As DNA, the CDR3 is TGTGCCAGCAGCTTGGAGTTGACTAGCGGGAACACCGGGGAGCTGTTTTTT. Complete variable domain (other parts from reference TRBV5-4 and TRBJ2-2): ETGVTQSPTHLIKTRGQQVTLRCSSQSGHNTVSWYQQALGQGPQFIFQYYREEENGRGNFPPRFSGLQFPNYSSELNVNALELDDSALYLCASSLELTSGNTGELFFGEGSRLTVL.

The J gene is TRBJ1-1, the V gene TRBV6-6; a possible D gene is TRBD1 (6 bases). This CDR3 has 15 amino acids. The V end was cut by 4 bases, the J end by 4 bases, with 16 bases between. Germline values: CDR1 MNHNY, CDR2 SVGAGI (reference sequence). CDR3 bases: TGTGCCAGCAGTTCTACCGGGGTAGGGGGCACTGAAGCTTTCTTT. Residues: CASSSTGVGGTEAFF.

This rearrangement joins TRBV7-3 to TRBJ2-1; 7 nucleotides line up with TRBD2. Trimming cost V 1 base and J 2 bases; bases outside gene matches: 8. Germline V gene sequence: CDR1 SGHTA, CDR2 FQGTGA. This CDR3 is 17 amino acids long. In DNA, the CDR3 is TGTGCCAGCAGCTTAAATCCTGCGGGAGTAGCCTACAATGAGCAGTTCTTC. This translates into CASSLNPAGVAYNEQFF. The full variable domain, in which reference TRBV7-3 and TRBJ2-1 provide the parts outside the CDR3, is GAGVSQTPSNKVTEKGKYVELRCDPISGHTALYWYRQSLGQGPEFLIYFQGTGAADDSGLPNDRFFAVRPEGSVSTLKIQRTERGDSAVYLCASSLNPAGVAYNEQFFGPGTRLTVL.

The V call is TRBV6-5, the J call TRBJ2-3; possible D gene TRBD1, 6 bases. The V end was cut by 6 bases, the J end by 11 bases, with 15 bases between. CDR1 and CDR2 (germline): MNHEY, SVGAGI. This CDR3 has 12 residues. CDR3 bases: TGTGCCAGCAGCCCCGTTCGAGGGGGGCAGTATTTT. Translation gives CASSPVRGGQYF.

This chain joins TRBV29-1 and TRBJ2-3, with TRBD1 as a possible D gene (6 bases). Germline-derived CDR1 and CDR2 are SQVTM and ANQGSEA. V was cut by 7 bases and J by 1 base, with 15 bases left in between. The length of the CDR3 is 14 residues. CDR3 sequence reads: CSAVQGLGTDTQYF. The DNA for the CDR3 is TGCAGCGCCGTCCAGGGGCTTGGCACAGATACGCAGTATTTT.

This chain joins TRBV7-2 and TRBJ2-1; 7 bases are shared with TRBD2. J was trimmed by 15 bases and V by 3 bases; bases with no gene match: 8. The CDR3 is made up of 12 amino acids. Per germline, CDR1 SGHTA and CDR2 FQGNSA. Here the CDR3 DNA reads TGTGCCAGCAGCTTGAGGCGGGAGAGGCTGTTCTTC. Protein: CASSLRRERLFF.

The chain couples TRBV7-9 to TRBJ2-1; D is perhaps TRBD1 (5 bases). V was pared by 0 bases and J by 6 bases, with 12 bases between. Germline V gives CDR1 SEHNR, CDR2 FQNEAQ (reference sequence). This CDR3 contains 15 residues. Here the CDR3 DNA reads TGTGCCAGCAGCTTAGCGCGGACACATATCAATGAGCAGTTCTTC. This gives the protein CASSLARTHINEQFF.

The chain is built from TRBV7-9 and TRBJ1-1; 9 nucleotides align to TRBD1. Germline CDR1 is SEHNR and CDR2 is FQNEAQ (reference sequence). V shed 4 bases, J shed 6 bases, and the junction held 6 bases outside the gene matches. The CDR3 sequence is 14 residues long. In DNA form, the CDR3 reads TGTGCCAGCAGCTCGGACAGGGGATATCCTGAAGCTTTCTTT. Its protein is CASSSDRGYPEAFF.

The V call is TRBV9, the J call TRBJ1-1; 8 nucleotides line up with TRBD1. The V gene's germline CDR1 is SGDLS and CDR2 YYNGEE. This CDR3 contains 12 residues. V lost 4 bases to trimming and J lost 5 bases; unmatched junction nucleotides: 1. The CDR3 sequence is CASSQGATEAFF. CDR3 nucleotides: TGTGCCAGCAGCCAGGGGGCAACTGAAGCTTTCTTT.

The V call is TRBV7-9, the J call TRBJ2-1; 13 nucleotides match TRBD2. The CDR3 is 18 residues long. V shed 5 bases, J shed 6 bases, and the junction held 13 bases outside the gene matches. Germline CDR1 is SEHNR and CDR2 is FQNEAQ (reference sequence). For the CDR3, the DNA is TGTGCCAGCAGCCTCGGACTAGCGGGAGAGGATGGTATCAATGAGCAGTTCTTC. Its protein product is CASSLGLAGEDGINEQFF.

This clone has only a few counts. V gene TRBV6-5 combines with J gene TRBJ1-5, with D maybe TRBD1 (6 bases). The V and J ends lost 5 bases and 5 bases respectively, with 13 bases between them. Per the germline V gene, CDR1 is MNHEY and CDR2 is SVGAGI. The CDR3 totals 14 residues. DNA for the CDR3: TGTGCCAGCAGTGTCCAGGGGACGTATCAGCCCCAGCATTTT. Translating it yields CASSVQGTYQPQHF.

This clone turned up a few times. The chain employs TRBV7-8 and TRBJ2-1, with TRBD2 identical over 7 bases. This CDR3 comprises 15 residues. From germline, CDR1 is SGHVS and CDR2 FQNEAQ. Germline trimming cut 2 bases from V and 7 bases from J; bases unmatched to any gene: 8. The CDR3 bases are TGTGCCAGCAGCTTAATGGCTAGCGGTCTGAATGAGCAGTTCTTC. Translation gives CASSLMASGLNEQFF.

The chain is built from TRBV30 and TRBJ2-1; 11 bases align to TRBD2. V dropped 4 bases and J dropped 4; count of bases not matched to a gene: 9. The CDR3 sequence is 16 residues long. Germline V gene lookup returns CDR1 GTSNPN and CDR2 SVGIG (reference sequence). The CDR3 DNA reads as TGTGCCTGGAATACACTAGCGGGAGTCGGGTACAATGAGCAGTTCTTC. It translates to CAWNTLAGVGYNEQFF.